These T cell receptor beta chains were read from a single sample in a study of regulatory T cells in long-lasting Graves disease. One entry per CDR3 protein, called by TCRdb with MiXCR from the multiplex PCR reads. Of 450,000 to 700,000 distinct CDR3 sequences detected, about 13% appear once; the ten largest clones hold more than 8.5%. The data were also submitted as part of a second study, on T cells in Graves' hyperthyroidism and ophthalmopathy.

The sequencing here drew on peripheral blood mononuclear cells (PBMCs), taken at new diagnosis, from a patient treated with antithyroid drugs. Source of these receptors: a man under 40 with Graves disease. CDR3s include the opening cysteine and the closing phenylalanine or tryptophan. The order of the fields is clone size, V gene, J gene, D gene, CDR3 protein, CDR3 DNA. The D gene is left open where the match is weak. Not all rows give a size; the values are once, few, many and, for expanded clones, a class.

few	TRBV12-3/TRBV12-4	TRBJ2-1	.	CASTNPGGEQFF	TGTGCCAGCACAAACCCCGGCGGTGAGCAGTTCTTC
.	TRBV6-1	TRBJ2-4	TRBD1	CASRGGQGSLAVAKNIQYF	TGTGCCAGCAGAGGGGGACAGGGAAGTTTAGCCGTAGCCAAAAACATTCAGTACTTC
.	TRBV5-1	TRBJ2-7	.	CASRRPGTGAYEQYF	TGCGCCAGCAGGCGCCCCGGGACGGGAGCCTACGAGCAGTACTTC
.	TRBV27	TRBJ1-2	.	CASMPLGLSANYGYTF	TGTGCCAGCATGCCGCTGGGACTTTCAGCTAACTATGGCTACACCTTC
few	TRBV28	TRBJ1-1	.	CASSTGRGGTEAFF	TGTGCCAGCAGTACGGGCCGTGGGGGAACTGAAGCTTTCTTT
many	TRBV7-2	TRBJ2-3	TRBD2	CASSRGLAGVTDTQYF	TGTGCCAGCAGCCGAGGACTAGCGGGAGTGACAGATACGCAGTATTTT
few	TRBV9	TRBJ1-1	TRBD1	CASRTGTGPTEAFF	TGTGCCAGCAGGACCGGGACAGGGCCTACGGAAGCTTTCTTT
.	TRBV6-2/TRBV6-3	TRBJ2-3	.	CASSSTGSDTQYF	TGTGCCAGCAGTTCCACAGGGTCGGATACGCAGTATTTT
.	TRBV3-1	TRBJ2-3	.	CATHSGVSTDTQYF	TGTGCCACCCATAGCGGAGTTAGCACAGATACGCAGTATTTT
many	TRBV5-1	TRBJ2-1	.	CASSGGSAYNEQFF	TGCGCCAGCAGCGGGGGTAGCGCCTACAATGAGCAGTTCTTC
few	TRBV27	TRBJ1-1	.	CASKRSVRTEAFF	TGTGCCAGCAAAAGGTCTGTACGCACTGAAGCTTTCTTT
many	TRBV20-1	TRBJ2-3	.	CSAALRDTQYF	TGCAGTGCGGCTCTCAGAGATACGCAGTATTTT
many	TRBV20-1	TRBJ2-1	TRBD2	CSAPFGLAENNEQFF	TGCAGTGCCCCCTTTGGACTAGCGGAAAACAATGAGCAGTTCTTC
many	TRBV7-9	TRBJ2-1	.	CASGASSYNEQFF	TGTGCCAGCGGAGCGAGCTCCTACAATGAGCAGTTCTTC
many	TRBV20-1	TRBJ2-3	TRBD2	CSARDGGAGNTDTQYF	TGCAGTGCTAGAGATGGGGGAGCGGGAAACACAGATACGCAGTATTTT
few	TRBV7-3	TRBJ2-2	.	CASSHITGPNTGELFF	TGTGCCAGCAGCCATATTACAGGGCCGAACACCGGGGAGCTGTTTTTT
many	TRBV11-2	TRBJ2-7	.	CASSLERTLSYEQYF	TGTGCCAGCAGCTTAGAACGGACGCTCTCCTACGAGCAGTACTTC